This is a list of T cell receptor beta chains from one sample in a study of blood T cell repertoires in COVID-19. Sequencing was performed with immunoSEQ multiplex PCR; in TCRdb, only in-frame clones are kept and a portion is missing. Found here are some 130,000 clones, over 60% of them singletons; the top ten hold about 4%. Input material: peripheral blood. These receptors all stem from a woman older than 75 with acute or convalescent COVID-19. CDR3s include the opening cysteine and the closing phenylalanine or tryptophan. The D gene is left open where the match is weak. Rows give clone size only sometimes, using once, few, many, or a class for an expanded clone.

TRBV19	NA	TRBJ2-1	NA	CASSILGVSSYNEQFF	TGTGCCAGTAGTATTTTAGGGGTCAGCTCCTACAATGAGCAGTTCTTC
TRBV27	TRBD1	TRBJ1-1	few	CASSDRGLNTEAFF	TGTGCCAGCAGTGACAGGGGGCTTAACACTGAAGCTTTCTTT
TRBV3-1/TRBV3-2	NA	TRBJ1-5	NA	CASSQSGGIQPQHF	TGTGCCAGCAGCCAAAGTGGAGGGATTCAGCCCCAGCATTTT
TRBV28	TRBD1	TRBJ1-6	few	CASSLRQGLHF	TGTGCCAGCAGCCTAAGACAGGGCCTCCACTTT
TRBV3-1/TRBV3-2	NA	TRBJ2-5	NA	CASSHHGSRQHGETQYF	TGTGCCAGCAGCCACCACGGTAGCCGACAGCACGGCGAGACCCAGTACTTC
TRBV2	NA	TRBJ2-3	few	CASGYGISTDTQYF	TGTGCCAGCGGGTACGGGATTAGCACAGATACGCAGTATTTT
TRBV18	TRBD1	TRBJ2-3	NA	CASSPTGATDTQYF	TGTGCCAGCTCACCGACAGGGGCCACAGATACGCAGTATTTT
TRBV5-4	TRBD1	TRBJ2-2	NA	CASSLGPGTGRTGELFF	TGTGCCAGCAGCTTGGGCCCCGGGACAGGACGTACCGGGGAGCTGTTTTTT
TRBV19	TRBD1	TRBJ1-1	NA	CASSMSPGGPNTEAFF	TGTGCCAGTAGTATGTCGCCAGGGGGTCCGAACACTGAAGCTTTCTTT
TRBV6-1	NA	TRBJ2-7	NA	CASSDTSYEQYF	TGTGCCAGCAGTGACACTTCCTACGAGCAGTACTTC
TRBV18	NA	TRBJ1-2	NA	CASSPRSDSDYGYTF	TGTGCCAGCTCACCACGGTCGGACAGCGACTATGGCTACACCTTC
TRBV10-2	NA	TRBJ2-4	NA	CASAPASKNIQYF	TGCGCCAGCGCCCCAGCGTCAAAAAACATTCAGTACTTC
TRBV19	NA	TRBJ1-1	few	CASSIAGANTEAFF	TGTGCCAGTAGTATCGCAGGGGCGAACACTGAAGCTTTCTTT
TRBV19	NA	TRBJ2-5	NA	CASSYYARETQYF	TGTGCCAGTAGTTATTATGCCCGGGAGACCCAGTACTTC
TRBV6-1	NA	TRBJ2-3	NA	CASSEHGSTDTQYF	TGTGCCAGCAGTGAACACGGGAGCACAGATACGCAGTATTTT
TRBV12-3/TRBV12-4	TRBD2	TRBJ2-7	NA	CASRGLAYEQYF	TGTGCCAGCAGAGGACTAGCCTACGAGCAGTACTTC
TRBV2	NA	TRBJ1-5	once	CASKESGGSQPQHF	TGTGCCAGCAAGGAGAGTGGTGGGAGTCAGCCCCAGCATTTT
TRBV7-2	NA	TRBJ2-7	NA	CASSPLLGDISYEQYF	TGTGCCAGCAGCCCCTTATTGGGGGACATCTCCTACGAGCAGTACTTC
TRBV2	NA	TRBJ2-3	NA	CASSGGVEGRDTQYF	TGTGCCAGCAGTGGGGGTGTAGAGGGTCGGGATACGCAGTATTTT
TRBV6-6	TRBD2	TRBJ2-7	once	CASSYSGLPYEQYF	TGTGCCAGCAGTTACTCGGGACTACCCTACGAGCAGTACTTC